The 26 T cell receptor beta chains below all came from one sample that was sequenced in a study of T cell repertoires in cytomegalovirus infection. Antigens for these TCRs are unknown. TCRdb re-analysed the reads in MiXCR, keeping a single row per CDR3 protein. The sample lists approximately 350,000 distinct CDR3 sequences, 34% occurring once. The sequencing used cultured PBMCs, collected from culture after CMV antigen stimulation. The receptor source for this set is a human donor in good health (CMV status not recorded). Some clones in this sample may be carry-over from other donors' samples.

This clonotype has at least ten counts. The genes are TRBV12-3 or TRBV12-4 and TRBJ2-7; 7 nucleotides align to TRBD1. Trimming cost V 6 bases and J 7 bases; bases outside gene matches: 9. This CDR3 has 13 residues. The CDR3 reads CASSSGTVQEQYF. In DNA form, the CDR3 reads TGTGCCAGCAGCTCCGGGACAGTTCAGGAGCAGTACTTC.

This chain connects TRBV19 to TRBJ2-5, with 7 bases fitting TRBD1. This CDR3 region has 13 residues. Looked up from germline, CDR1 is LNHDA and CDR2 is SQIVND (reference sequence). The V gene end was trimmed by 7 bases and the J gene end by 5 bases; junction bases not matched to a gene: 7. The CDR3 DNA is TGTGCCAGTAAGGACACAGGGGTGGAGACCCAGTACTTC. Its protein is CASKDTGVETQYF.

The chain couples TRBV7-9 to TRBJ2-6; D uncertain. V was clipped by 4 bases and J by 0 bases, with 7 bases between them. CDR1 is SEHNR and CDR2 is FQNEAQ in the germline V gene (reference sequence). The CDR3 loop spans 15 amino acids. CDR3 loop: CASSSNPSGANVLTF. The CDR3 DNA sequence: TGTGCCAGCAGCTCCAACCCCTCTGGGGCCAACGTCCTGACTTTC.

This clonotype was recorded many times. The V call is TRBV7-2, the J call TRBJ2-5, with D tentatively TRBD1 or TRBD2 (5 bases each). The CDR3 contains 15 residues. Per germline, CDR1 SGHTA and CDR2 FQGNSA. V lost 5 bases and J 4 bases, leaving 17 bases between the germline ends. CDR3 sequence (DNA): TGTGCCAGCAGCACGCCCGGGGCAAGCAGAGAGACCCAGTACTTC. It specifies CASSTPGASRETQYF. Supplemented by reference TRBV7-2 and TRBJ2-5, the full variable domain reads GAGVSQSPSNKVTEKGKDVELRCDPISGHTALYWYRQSLGQGLEFLIYFQGNSAPDKSGLPSDRFSAERTGGSVSTLTIQRTQQEDSAVYLCASSTPGASRETQYFGPGTRLLVL.

This chain uses TRBV24-1 with TRBJ2-2; 9 bases map to TRBD1. CDR1 KGHDR and CDR2 SFDVKD come from the germline V gene. Trimming at V came to 4 bases and at J to 5 bases, leaving 7 bases not matched to a gene. The length of the CDR3 is 16 residues. Written as DNA, the CDR3 is TGTGCCACCAGTGAGTTGGGACAGGGTTTTACCGGGGAGCTGTTTTTT. This sequence encodes CATSELGQGFTGELFF.

CDR3 sequence: CASSQEMGGTSSYEQYF. The DNA for the CDR3 is TGCGCCAGCAGCCAAGAGATGGGGGGGACTAGCTCATACGAGCAGTACTTC. J is TRBJ2-7 and V is TRBV4-1, with TRBD2 matching over 9 bases. J gave up 4 bases and V 0 bases, and 10 bases lay outside the gene matches. CDR3 length equals 17 residues. From germline, CDR1 is MGHRA and CDR2 YSYEKL.

The chain employs TRBV24-1 and TRBJ2-1, with TRBD2 matching over 7 bases. The CDR3 totals 17 residues. The V gene end was trimmed by 5 bases and the J gene end by 1 base; junction bases not matched to a gene: 10. Germline lookup yields CDR1 KGHDR and CDR2 SFDVKD. The CDR3 sequence is CATSAPRGRSSYNEQFF. CDR3 in DNA: TGTGCCACCAGTGCACCTCGCGGGAGATCGTCCTACAATGAGCAGTTCTTC.

The chain employs TRBV12-3 or TRBV12-4 and TRBJ2-7; D may be TRBD2 (6 bases). The CDR3 has 15 residues. Trimming shortened V by 6 bases and J by 4 bases, and 19 bases separated the two germline ends. The CDR3, as DNA: TGTGCCAGCAGGACTAAAGGAGTCGGGAGATACGAGCAGTACTTC. As protein: CASRTKGVGRYEQYF.

V is TRBV7-2 and J is TRBJ1-1; D call uncertain. The germline gives CDR1 SGHTA, CDR2 FQGNSA. V dropped 6 bases and J dropped 6 bases, with 11 bases sitting between them. This CDR3 is 12 amino acids long. The CDR3 nucleotides read TGTGCCAGCAGGGGTACCCGGCCTGAAGCTTTCTTT. Its protein product is CASRGTRPEAFF.

The rearrangement uses TRBV2 and TRBJ1-2; no clear D gene. The CDR3 consists of 13 residues. Germline-derived CDR1 and CDR2 are SNHLY and FYNNEI. V gave up 1 base and J gave up 4 bases, with 7 bases separating them. CDR3 residues: CASSEEPIYGYTF. The CDR3 DNA reads TGTGCCAGCAGTGAAGAACCCATCTATGGCTACACCTTC. The full variable domain, completed using reference TRBV2 and TRBJ1-2, is EPEVTQTPSHQVTQMGQEVILRCVPISNHLYFYWYRQILGQKVEFLVSFYNNEISEKSEIFDDQFSVERPDGSNFTLKIRSTKLEDSAMYFCASSEEPIYGYTFGSGTRLTVV.

This CDR3 is CASSLAWRLVNNEQFF. CDR3 nucleotides: TGCGCCAGCAGCTTGGCCTGGAGACTAGTGAACAATGAGCAGTTCTTC. This chain links TRBV5-1 with TRBJ2-1; possible D gene TRBD2, 6 bases. Trimming shortened V by 0 bases and J by 5 bases, and 15 bases separated the two germline ends. The CDR3 extends over 16 amino acids. The germline V gene has CDR1 SGHRS and CDR2 YFSETQ.

The rearrangement uses TRBV12-3 or TRBV12-4 and TRBJ2-1; no reliable D call. The ends were cut back, 6 bases at V and 7 bases at J, with 19 bases in the middle. This CDR3 comprises 15 residues. The CDR3 loop reads CASSTSAVSYNEQFF. CDR3 DNA: TGTGCCAGCAGCACCTCGGCGGTAAGCTATAATGAGCAGTTCTTC.

The chain couples TRBV20-1 to TRBJ1-2; no clear D gene. The CDR3 has 12 residues. Germline assignment: CDR1 DFQATT and CDR2 SNEGSKA (reference sequence). V lost 6 bases and J 7 bases, leaving 15 bases between the germline ends. The CDR3 DNA is TGCAGTGCCCTCGGCGCATCCTTTGGCTACACCTTC. Residues: CSALGASFGYTF.

The chain couples TRBV6-4 to TRBJ2-2; possible D gene TRBD2, 5 bases. V was pared by 7 bases and J by 4 bases, with 13 bases between. There are 14 residues in the CDR3. CDR1 and CDR2 (germline): MRHNA, SNTAGT. CDR3 coding DNA: TGTGCCAGCAAGGAAATGGGGAGCACCGGGGAGCTGTTTTTT. This codes for CASKEMGSTGELFF.

This clonotype was counted only a few times. The chain couples TRBV15 to TRBJ2-4; the match to TRBD2 covers 9 bases. V dropped 3 bases and J dropped 3; count of bases not matched to a gene: 3. The CDR3 sequence is 15 residues long. Germline assignment: CDR1 LNHNV and CDR2 YYDKDF (reference sequence). The DNA of the CDR3 is TGTGCCACCAGCAGGTCTAGCGGGATCAAAAACATTCAGTACTTC. Its translation: CATSRSSGIKNIQYF. The whole variable domain, remainder taken from reference TRBV15 and TRBJ2-4, is DAMVIQNPRYQVTQFGKPVTLSCSQTLNHNVMYWYQQKSSQAPKLLFHYYDKDFNNEADTPDNFQSRRPNTSFCFLDIRSPGLGDTAMYLCATSRSSGIKNIQYFGAGTRLSVL.

The rearrangement uses TRBV29-1 and TRBJ2-7; 8 bases match TRBD1. This CDR3 has 13 amino acids. Germline V gives CDR1 SQVTM, CDR2 ANQGSEA. The J segment lost 2 bases and the V segment lost 7 bases, leaving 7 bases of the junction unmatched. The chain's CDR3 is CSASRDRPYEQYF. The CDR3 nucleotides read TGCAGCGCCTCACGGGACAGGCCCTACGAGCAGTACTTC.

The chain combines TRBV19 with TRBJ2-3; 8 positions agree with TRBD2. Germline V gene lookup returns CDR1 LNHDA and CDR2 SQIVND (reference sequence). The V and J ends lost 0 bases and 6 bases, in that order; junction bases with no gene match: 11. The CDR3 contains 17 residues. The CDR3 loop is CASSIDRLAGLEDTQYF. CDR3 DNA sequence: TGTGCCAGTAGTATAGATCGGCTAGCGGGCCTAGAGGATACGCAGTATTTT.

The rearrangement links TRBV7-2 to TRBJ2-4; D ambiguous. V lost 5 bases, J lost 0 bases, and 20 bases lay in between. There are 18 residues in the CDR3. Germline CDR1 reads SGHTA; CDR2 reads FQGNSA. The CDR3 region is CASSTRPQRTLAKNIQYF. Here the CDR3 DNA reads TGTGCCAGCAGCACGCGTCCCCAGAGGACGCTAGCCAAAAACATTCAGTACTTC. Full variable domain (missing parts from reference TRBV7-2 and TRBJ2-4): GAGVSQSPSNKVTEKGKDVELRCDPISGHTALYWYRQSLGQGLEFLIYFQGNSAPDKSGLPSDRFSAERTGGSVSTLTIQRTQQEDSAVYLCASSTRPQRTLAKNIQYFGAGTRLSVL.

V is TRBV10-3 and J is TRBJ2-2; tentatively, D is TRBD1 or TRBD2 (5 bases each). CDR3 length equals 14 residues. Deletions cut 8 bases from V and 2 bases from J, with 12 bases between. Germline values: CDR1 ENHRY, CDR2 SYGVKD. The CDR3 loop is CAISGTDNTGELFF. Here the CDR3 DNA reads TGTGCCATCTCCGGGACGGATAACACCGGGGAGCTGTTTTTT.

This clonotype was observed a handful of times. CDR3 region: CASPPPGREGTEAFF. The CDR3 bases are TGTGCCAGCCCCCCCCCGGGACGAGAGGGAACTGAAGCTTTCTTT. The chain recombines TRBV28 with TRBJ1-1; possible D gene TRBD1, 5 bases. There are 15 residues in the CDR3. V was cut by 8 bases and J by 5 bases, with 21 bases left in between. The germline V gene has CDR1 MDHEN and CDR2 SYDVKM.

The chain uses TRBV10-3 and TRBJ1-1; D call uncertain. The V end lost 6 bases, the J end lost 1 base, and 15 bases lay between the germline ends. This CDR3 has 15 amino acids. The germline V gene encodes CDR1 ENHRY and CDR2 SYGVKD. Here the CDR3 DNA reads TGTGCCATCAGGAATAGGGAATTGGCGAACACTGAAGCTTTCTTT. It is translated as CAIRNRELANTEAFF.

The genes are TRBV28 and TRBJ2-3; 7 nucleotides match TRBD2. This CDR3 comprises 11 residues. V was clipped by 2 bases and J by 12 bases; unmatched bases: 2. The germline V gene encodes CDR1 MDHEN and CDR2 SYDVKM. CDR3 sequence reads: CASSLGRAQYF. CDR3 in DNA: TGTGCCAGCAGTTTAGGGAGGGCACAGTATTTT. The whole variable domain, remainder taken from reference TRBV28 and TRBJ2-3, is DVKVTQSSRYLVKRTGEKVFLECVQDMDHENMFWYRQDPGLGLRLIYFSYDVKMKEKGDIPEGYSVSREKKERFSLILESASTNQTSMYLCASSLGRAQYFGPGTRLTVL.

On this clonotype itself: An end of the junction differs from the germline gene, which may be a read error. The chain links TRBV14 to TRBJ2-1; TRBD2 matches at 11 bases. Germline loops: CDR1 SGHDN, CDR2 FVKESK. The CDR3 has 16 amino acids. CDR3 in DNA: TGTGCCAGCAGCTACACCGGACTAGCGGGCCACAATGAGCAGTTGTTC. Amino acids: CASSYTGLAGHNEQLF. Together with reference TRBV14 and TRBJ2-1, the CDR3 gives the full variable domain: EAGVTQFPSHSVIEKGQTVTLRCDPISGHDNLYWYRRVMGKEIKFLLHFVKESKQDESGMPNNRFLAERTGGTYSTLKVQPAELEDSGVYFCASSYTGLAGHNEQLFGPGTRLTVL.

This chain joins TRBV11-2 and TRBJ1-1; the D is unclear. CDR3 length equals 13 residues. From germline, CDR1 is SGHAT and CDR2 FQNNGV. Trimming shortened V by 2 bases and J by 3 bases, and 7 bases separated the two germline ends. The CDR3 here is CASSLTRYTEAFF. DNA for the CDR3: TGTGCCAGCAGCTTAACCCGATACACTGAAGCTTTCTTT.

This clonotype was recorded once. The J gene is TRBJ2-3, the V gene TRBV7-2; 8 bases are shared with TRBD1. Trimming at V came to 4 bases and at J to 4 bases, leaving 4 bases not matched to a gene. Per germline, CDR1 SGHTA and CDR2 FQGNSA. This CDR3 is built from 14 residues. Here the CDR3 reads CASSSDRVADTQYF. DNA of the CDR3: TGTGCCAGCAGCTCGGACAGGGTGGCAGATACGCAGTATTTT. The variable domain in full, completed from reference TRBV7-2 and TRBJ2-3, reads GAGVSQSPSNKVTEKGKDVELRCDPISGHTALYWYRQSLGQGLEFLIYFQGNSAPDKSGLPSDRFSAERTGGSVSTLTIQRTQQEDSAVYLCASSSDRVADTQYFGPGTRLTVL.

V gene TRBV7-2 combines with J gene TRBJ2-3; TRBD2 matches 12 bases. Trimming took 6 bases from V and 5 from J; bases not matched to a gene: 6. The CDR3 totals 15 residues. CDR1 and CDR2 from the germline V gene are SGHTA and FQGNSA. The CDR3 bases are TGTGCCAGCAGTCGGACTAGCGGGACGGGAGATACGCAGTATTTT. It yields the protein CASSRTSGTGDTQYF. The variable domain in full, with the rest retrieved from reference TRBV7-2 and TRBJ2-3, is GAGVSQSPSNKVTEKGKDVELRCDPISGHTALYWYRQSLGQGLEFLIYFQGNSAPDKSGLPSDRFSAERTGGSVSTLTIQRTQQEDSAVYLCASSRTSGTGDTQYFGPGTRLTVL.